The next 8 T cell receptor beta chains were all read from a single sample in a study of T cell responses to AZD1222 COVID-19 vaccine. Produced via immunoSEQ multiplex PCR; TCRdb's table is partial and in-frame only. The repertoire has under 200,000 clones, approximately 95% of them found once; the top ten carry approximately 3.9%. This material consisted of peripheral blood, taken on day 0 of AZD1222 vaccination. The receptors stem from an adult in good health.

V is TRBV6-5 and J is TRBJ2-3; tentative D call: TRBD2 (6 bases). The CDR3 has 13 residues. V lost 6 bases, J lost 1 base, and 8 bases lay in between. The germline V gene has CDR1 MNHEY and CDR2 SVGAGI. The CDR3, as DNA: TGTGCCAGCAGAACGGGGGGCACAGATACGCAGTATTTT. Amino acids: CASRTGGTDTQYF.

The chain uses TRBV19 and TRBJ1-1; 9 nucleotides align to TRBD1. The length of the CDR3 is 15 residues. V lost 5 bases, J lost 4 bases, and 8 bases stayed unmatched. Germline V gene sequence: CDR1 LNHDA, CDR2 SQIVND (reference sequence). CDR3 in DNA: TGTGCCAGTAGTTTACAGGGGGCGCCGGGCACTGAAGCTTTCTTT. Its protein product is CASSLQGAPGTEAFF.

The V and J genes are TRBV6-5 and TRBJ1-4; no clear D. V lost 8 bases and J 8 bases, leaving 12 bases between the germline ends. This CDR3 is built from 12 residues. Germline V CDR1 and CDR2: MNHEY, SVGAGI. CDR3 sequence: CASVSAEEKLFF. The CDR3 bases are TGTGCCAGCGTAAGCGCCGAAGAAAAACTGTTTTTT.

This rearrangement joins TRBV6-5 to TRBJ1-3; D gene unclear. Germline values: CDR1 MNHEY, CDR2 SVGAGI. Trimming took 7 bases from V and 0 from J, leaving 13 bases between them. CDR3 size: 15 residues. The CDR3: CASTLTDSSGNTIYF. CDR3 in DNA: TGTGCCAGCACCCTGACCGATAGCTCTGGAAACACCATATATTTT.

The rearrangement links TRBV9 to TRBJ1-4; D gene unclear. Germline values: CDR1 SGDLS, CDR2 YYNGEE. This CDR3 region has 14 residues. With 0 bases removed from V and 7 bases from J, the gap between germline ends came to 10 bases. The CDR3: CASSVDGIGEKLFF. As DNA, the CDR3 is TGTGCCAGCAGCGTAGATGGGATAGGTGAAAAACTGTTTTTT.

The chain links TRBV6-1 to TRBJ1-1; D might be TRBD1 (5 bases). The CDR3 covers 14 residues. Germline V gene sequence: CDR1 MNHNS, CDR2 SASEGT. Trimming cost V 3 bases and J 0 bases, with 8 bases left between them. CDR3 loop: CASSDGALNTEAFF. CDR3 coding DNA: TGTGCCAGCAGTGACGGGGCCCTGAACACTGAAGCTTTCTTT.

V usage is TRBV15 and J usage is TRBJ1-1; D may be TRBD1 (6 bases). Germline CDR1 is LNHNV and CDR2 is YYDKDF (reference sequence). The V and J ends lost 1 base and 1 base respectively, with 13 bases between them. The CDR3 spans 16 residues. The CDR3, as DNA: TGTGCCACCAGCAGAGCCCGACAGGCGGCGAACACTGAAGCTTTCTTT. As protein: CATSRARQAANTEAFF.

The chain joins TRBV6-5 to TRBJ2-2; 12 bases fit TRBD2. The V and J ends lost 7 bases and 6 bases, in that order; junction bases with no gene match: 6. CDR1 is MNHEY, CDR2 SVGAGI, per germline. The CDR3 runs to 15 residues. CDR3 protein: CASTWGTSGSGELFF. CDR3 DNA sequence: TGTGCCAGCACCTGGGGGACTAGCGGGTCCGGGGAGCTGTTTTTT.